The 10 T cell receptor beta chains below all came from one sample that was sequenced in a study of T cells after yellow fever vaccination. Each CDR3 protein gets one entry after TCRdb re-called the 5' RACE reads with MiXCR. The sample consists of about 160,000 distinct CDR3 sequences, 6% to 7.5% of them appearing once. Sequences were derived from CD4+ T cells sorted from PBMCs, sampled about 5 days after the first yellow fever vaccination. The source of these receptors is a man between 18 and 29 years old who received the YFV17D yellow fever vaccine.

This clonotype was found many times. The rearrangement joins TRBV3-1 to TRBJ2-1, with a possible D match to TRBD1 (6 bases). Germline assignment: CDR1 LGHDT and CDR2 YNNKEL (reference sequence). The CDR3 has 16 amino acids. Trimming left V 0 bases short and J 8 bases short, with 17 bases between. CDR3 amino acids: CASSQEGAGVGDEQFF. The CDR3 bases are TGTGCCAGCAGCCAAGAGGGGGCAGGGGTGGGCGATGAGCAGTTCTTC.

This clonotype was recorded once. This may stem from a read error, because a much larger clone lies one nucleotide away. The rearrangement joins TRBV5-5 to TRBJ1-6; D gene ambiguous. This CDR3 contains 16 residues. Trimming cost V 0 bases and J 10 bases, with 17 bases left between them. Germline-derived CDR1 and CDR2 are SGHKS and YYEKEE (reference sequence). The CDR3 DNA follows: TGTGCCAGCAGCTTGGTGTTTCGTATTAGGAAATCACCCCTCCACTTT. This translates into CASSLVFRIRKSPLHF. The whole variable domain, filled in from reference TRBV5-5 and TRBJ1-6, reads DAGVTQSPTHLIKTRGQQVTLRCSPISGHKSVSWYQQVLGQGPQFIFQYYEKEERGRGNFPDRFSARQFPNYSSELNVNALLLGDSALYLCASSLVFRIRKSPLHFGNGTRLTVT.

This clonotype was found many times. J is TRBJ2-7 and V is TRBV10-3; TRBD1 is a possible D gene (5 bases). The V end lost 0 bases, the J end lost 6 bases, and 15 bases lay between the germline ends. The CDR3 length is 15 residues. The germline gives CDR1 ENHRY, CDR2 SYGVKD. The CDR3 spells CAISESKGNLIEQYF. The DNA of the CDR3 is TGTGCCATCAGTGAGTCGAAGGGGAACTTGATCGAGCAGTACTTC.

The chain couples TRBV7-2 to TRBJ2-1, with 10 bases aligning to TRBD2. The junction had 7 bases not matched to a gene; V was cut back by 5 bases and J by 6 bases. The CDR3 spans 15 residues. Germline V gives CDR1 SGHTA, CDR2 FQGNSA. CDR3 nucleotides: TGTGCCAGCAGCGGAACTAGCGGGATCCGCAATGAGCAGTTCTTC. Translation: CASSGTSGIRNEQFF.

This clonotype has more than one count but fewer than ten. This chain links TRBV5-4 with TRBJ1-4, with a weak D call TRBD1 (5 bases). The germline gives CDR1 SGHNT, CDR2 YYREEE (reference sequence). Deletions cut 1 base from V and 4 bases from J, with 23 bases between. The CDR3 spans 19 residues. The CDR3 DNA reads TGTGCCAGCAGCTTGTTTCATGGGACTGGGGCTCCTAGTAATGAAAAACTGTTTTTT. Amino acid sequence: CASSLFHGTGAPSNEKLFF.

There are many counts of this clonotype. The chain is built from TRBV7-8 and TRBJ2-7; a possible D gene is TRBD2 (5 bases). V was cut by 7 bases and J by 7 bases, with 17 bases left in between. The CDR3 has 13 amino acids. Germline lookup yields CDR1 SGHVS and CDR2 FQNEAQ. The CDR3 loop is CASTMWGDGEQYF. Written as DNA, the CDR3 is TGTGCCAGCACCATGTGGGGAGACGGTGAGCAGTACTTC.

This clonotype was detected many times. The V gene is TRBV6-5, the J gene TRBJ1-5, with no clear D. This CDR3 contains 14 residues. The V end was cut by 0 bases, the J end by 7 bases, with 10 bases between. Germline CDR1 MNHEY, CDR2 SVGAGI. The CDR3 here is CASSYSKLWQPQHF. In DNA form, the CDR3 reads TGTGCCAGCAGTTACTCGAAATTGTGGCAGCCCCAGCATTTT.

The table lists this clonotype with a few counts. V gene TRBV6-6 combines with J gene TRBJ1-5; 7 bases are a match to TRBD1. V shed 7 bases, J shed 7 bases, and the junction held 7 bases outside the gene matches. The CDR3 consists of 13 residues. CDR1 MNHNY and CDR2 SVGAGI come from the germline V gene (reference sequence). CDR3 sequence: CASTRQGRQPQHF. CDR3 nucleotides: TGTGCCAGCACAAGACAGGGTAGGCAGCCCCAGCATTTT.

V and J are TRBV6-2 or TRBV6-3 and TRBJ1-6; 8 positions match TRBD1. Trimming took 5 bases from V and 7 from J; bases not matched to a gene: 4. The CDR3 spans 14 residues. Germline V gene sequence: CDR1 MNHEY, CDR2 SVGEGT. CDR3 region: CASSRQGMNSPLHF. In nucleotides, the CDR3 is TGTGCCAGCAGTAGACAGGGGATGAATTCACCCCTCCACTTT.

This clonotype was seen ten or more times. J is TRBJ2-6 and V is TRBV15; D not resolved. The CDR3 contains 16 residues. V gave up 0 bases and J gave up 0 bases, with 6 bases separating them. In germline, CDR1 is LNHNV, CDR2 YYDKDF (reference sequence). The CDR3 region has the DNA TGTGCCACCAGCAGAGATTATGGCTCTGGGGCCAACGTCCTGACTTTC. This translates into CATSRDYGSGANVLTF. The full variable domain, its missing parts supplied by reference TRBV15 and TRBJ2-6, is DAMVIQNPRYQVTQFGKPVTLSCSQTLNHNVMYWYQQKSSQAPKLLFHYYDKDFNNEADTPDNFQSRRPNTSFCFLDIRSPGLGDTAMYLCATSRDYGSGANVLTFGAGSRLTVL.